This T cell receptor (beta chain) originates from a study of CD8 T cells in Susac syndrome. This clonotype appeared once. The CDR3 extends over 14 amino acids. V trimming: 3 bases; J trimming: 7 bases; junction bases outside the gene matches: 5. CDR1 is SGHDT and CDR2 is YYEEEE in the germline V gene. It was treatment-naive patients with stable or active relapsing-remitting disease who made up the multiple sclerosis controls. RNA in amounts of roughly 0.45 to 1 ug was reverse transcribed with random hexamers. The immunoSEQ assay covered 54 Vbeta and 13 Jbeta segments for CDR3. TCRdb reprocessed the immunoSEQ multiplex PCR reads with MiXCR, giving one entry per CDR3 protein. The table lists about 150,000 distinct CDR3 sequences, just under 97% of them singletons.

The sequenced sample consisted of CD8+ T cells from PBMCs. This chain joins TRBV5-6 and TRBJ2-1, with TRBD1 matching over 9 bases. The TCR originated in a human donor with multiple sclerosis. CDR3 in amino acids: CASSSGGTGNEQFF. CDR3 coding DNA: TGTGCCAGCAGCTCCGGCGGGACAGGGAATGAGCAGTTCTTC.